This passage covers 17 T cell receptor beta chains from one sample sequenced in a study of OX40 agonist ivuxolimab in advanced cancers. The library was built by means of the immunoSEQ multiplex PCR assay. Entries here come from immuneACCESS through TCRdb and include only in-frame sequences with V and J called. Some clones fail to appear in such tables; in the studies checked, an unresolved V gene covers under half of the shortfall, and the cause of the remainder is unknown. Counted in this sample were over 60,000 clones; roughly nine tenths of them appeared once. The ten biggest clones cover around 2% of the sample. Here the sequenced sample was CD4+ or CD8+ T cells sorted from blood, taken in a trial of the OX40 agonist ivuxolimab. The receptors were gathered from an adult with an advanced solid tumor such as melanoma, head and neck, liver or kidney cancer.

This clone was counted a single time. The V and J genes are TRBV28 and TRBJ1-2; possibly TRBD1 for D (5 bases). Germline V gives CDR1 MDHEN, CDR2 SYDVKM. The V gene lost 5 bases and the J gene lost 7 bases, with 17 bases spanning the gap. This CDR3 comprises 14 residues. Here the CDR3 reads CASSGVGGAAGYTF. The DNA of the CDR3 is TGTGCCAGCAGTGGGGTCGGAGGGGCGGCTGGCTACACCTTC.

The rearrangement links TRBV28 to TRBJ2-7; weak D call: TRBD2 (5 bases). CDR1 MDHEN and CDR2 SYDVKM come from the germline V gene. The CDR3 consists of 13 residues. Trimming removed 5 bases at V and 2 bases at J, with 10 bases between. The CDR3 DNA sequence: TGTGCCAGCAGTCCTGCCGGGACCTACGAGCAGTACTTC. Translation: CASSPAGTYEQYF.

This chain joins TRBV27 and TRBJ2-5; 7 nucleotides line up with TRBD1. Germline V gives CDR1 MNHEY, CDR2 SMNVEV (reference sequence). The CDR3 extends over 16 amino acids. The V segment lost 0 bases and the J segment 4 bases; nucleotides outside the gene matches: 8. The CDR3 is CASSLSWQGVGETQYF. Written as DNA, the CDR3 is TGTGCCAGCAGTTTATCCTGGCAGGGGGTCGGAGAGACCCAGTACTTC.

The V call is TRBV5-1, the J call TRBJ1-1; D is perhaps TRBD1 (5 bases). The CDR3 consists of 15 residues. From germline, CDR1 is SGHRS and CDR2 YFSETQ. The V end lost 0 bases, the J end lost 10 bases, and 19 bases lay between the germline ends. The CDR3: CASSLEGIHRGGAFF. The CDR3 bases are TGCGCCAGCAGCTTGGAGGGGATCCACCGCGGGGGAGCTTTCTTT.

This clone appeared a few times. The V call is TRBV10-3, the J call TRBJ1-6; TRBD1 aligns across 8 bases. The CDR3 has 14 amino acids. Per the germline V gene, CDR1 is ENHRY and CDR2 is SYGVKD. The J segment lost 7 bases and the V segment lost 7 bases, leaving 6 bases of the junction unmatched. CDR3 coding DNA: TGTGCCATCAATGGACAGGGTGGAAATTCACCCCTCCACTTT. This translates into CAINGQGGNSPLHF.

The chain couples TRBV5-6 to TRBJ1-1, with D hard to call. The germline V gene has CDR1 SGHDT and CDR2 YYEEEE. Trimming shortened V by 5 bases and J by 0 bases, and 17 bases separated the two germline ends. This CDR3 is 16 amino acids long. Here the CDR3 DNA reads TGTGCCAGCAGTCGGATCAGTATTAGGATGAACACTGAAGCTTTCTTT. Protein product: CASSRISIRMNTEAFF. Drawing the rest from reference TRBV5-6 and TRBJ1-1, the complete variable domain is DAGVTQSPTHLIKTRGQQVTLRCSPKSGHDTVSWYQQALGQGPQFIFQYYEEEERQRGNFPDRFSGHQFPNYSSELNVNALLLGDSALYLCASSRISIRMNTEAFFGQGTRLTVV.

The chain has TRBV7-2 and TRBJ2-7; D uncertain. The CDR3 loop spans 14 amino acids. The ends were cut back, 0 bases at V and 0 bases at J, with 6 bases in the middle. Germline V gene lookup returns CDR1 SGHTA and CDR2 FQGNSA. CDR3 coding DNA: TGTGCCAGCAGCTTAGCGGTCTCCTCCTACGAGCAGTACTTC. It yields the protein CASSLAVSSYEQYF. The full variable domain, with the rest looked up from reference TRBV7-2 and TRBJ2-7, is GAGVSQSPSNKVTEKGKDVELRCDPISGHTALYWYRQSLGQGLEFLIYFQGNSAPDKSGLPSDRFSAERTGGSVSTLTIQRTQQEDSAVYLCASSLAVSSYEQYFGPGTRLTVT.

The CDR3 nucleotides read TGTGCCAGCAGTGTAGTAGATACGCAGTATTTT. The encoded protein is CASSVVDTQYF. The rearrangement joins TRBV2 to TRBJ2-3; no reliable D call. CDR3 length: 11 amino acids. Germline assignment: CDR1 SNHLY and CDR2 FYNNEI. The V and J ends lost 4 bases and 5 bases respectively, with 4 bases between them. Using reference TRBV2 and TRBJ2-3 for the parts outside the CDR3, the full variable domain is EPEVTQTPSHQVTQMGQEVILRCVPISNHLYFYWYRQILGQKVEFLVSFYNNEISEKSEIFDDQFSVERPDGSNFTLKIRSTKLEDSAMYFCASSVVDTQYFGPGTRLTVL.

V usage is TRBV20-1 and J usage is TRBJ2-1; the D gene could be TRBD1 or TRBD2 (6 bases each). Trimming removed 0 bases at V and 16 bases at J, with 13 bases between. Germline V gene sequence: CDR1 DFQATT, CDR2 SNEGSKA (reference sequence). The CDR3 is 11 amino acids. CDR3 sequence reads: CSAREGGFAFF. The CDR3 nucleotides are TGCAGTGCTAGAGAAGGGGGGTTTGCATTCTTC.

The rearrangement joins TRBV6-5 to TRBJ1-2; TRBD1 matches at 9 bases. CDR3 size: 14 residues. Germline loops: CDR1 MNHEY, CDR2 SVGAGI. V shed 6 bases and J 1 base; nucleotides not matched to a gene: 3. CDR3 DNA: TGTGCCAGCAGCCGGACAGGGGATAACTATGGCTACACCTTC. The encoded protein is CASSRTGDNYGYTF.

The chain joins TRBV10-3 to TRBJ1-3; D not certain. V was shortened by 3 bases and J by 3 bases, with 6 bases between the two germline ends. Germline V lookup: CDR1 ENHRY, CDR2 SYGVKD. This CDR3 is built from 13 residues. CDR3 nucleotides: TGTGCCATCAGTGATCCCAGTGGAAACACCATATATTTT. It translates to CAISDPSGNTIYF.

The chain links TRBV19 to TRBJ2-5, with D possibly being TRBD1 or TRBD2 (5 bases each). This CDR3 is 14 amino acids long. Germline lookup yields CDR1 LNHDA and CDR2 SQIVND (reference sequence). V shed 6 bases and J shed 4 bases, with 15 bases lying between them. The CDR3 DNA reads as TGTGCCAGTAGAGGCCAGGGACGAGGAGAGACCCAGTACTTC. Residues: CASRGQGRGETQYF.

The rearrangement uses TRBV28 and TRBJ2-3, with D tentatively TRBD1 (5 bases). This CDR3 is 15 amino acids long. Germline CDR1 reads MDHEN; CDR2 reads SYDVKM. The V end was cut by 6 bases, the J end by 2 bases, with 15 bases between. The CDR3 sequence: CASRIRQGVTDTQYF. The CDR3 bases are TGTGCCAGCAGGATCCGCCAAGGGGTCACAGATACGCAGTATTTT.

CDR3 DNA sequence: TGTGCCATCAGTGAGCAGGGGAGGGCTGAAGCTTTCTTT. Translated: CAISEQGRAEAFF. The J gene is TRBJ1-1, the V gene TRBV10-3; D possibly corresponds to TRBD1 (6 bases). V lost 2 bases and J lost 6, with 10 bases in between. Germline CDR1 is ENHRY and CDR2 is SYGVKD. The CDR3 loop spans 13 amino acids.

This chain joins TRBV5-4 and TRBJ1-4; 7 positions agree with TRBD1. The CDR3 runs 14 residues. The V and J ends lost 5 bases and 3 bases, in that order; junction bases with no gene match: 4. CDR1 and CDR2 from the germline V gene are SGHNT and YYREEE (reference sequence). CDR3: CASRRDSSNEKLFF. DNA of the CDR3: TGTGCCAGCAGGAGGGACAGCTCTAATGAAAAACTGTTTTTT. The full variable domain, completed using reference TRBV5-4 and TRBJ1-4, is ETGVTQSPTHLIKTRGQQVTLRCSSQSGHNTVSWYQQALGQGPQFIFQYYREEENGRGNFPPRFSGLQFPNYSSELNVNALELDDSALYLCASRRDSSNEKLFFGSGTQLSVL.

This clone was counted once. DNA of the CDR3: TGTGCCAGTAGCAAGGGGGGCACAGATACGCAGTATTTT. Translating it yields CASSKGGTDTQYF. The chain employs TRBV19 and TRBJ2-3; TRBD1 might be the D (6 bases). V lost 6 bases and J lost 1, with 8 bases in between. The germline CDR1 and CDR2 sequences are LNHDA and SQIVND (reference sequence). The CDR3 is 13 amino acids. The whole variable domain, filled in from reference TRBV19 and TRBJ2-3, reads DGGITQSPKYLFRKEGQNVTLSCEQNLNHDAMYWYRQDPGQGLRLIYYSQIVNDFQKGDIAEGYSVSREKKESFPLTVTSAQKNPTAFYLCASSKGGTDTQYFGPGTRLTVL.

V gene TRBV28 combines with J gene TRBJ1-6; D gene uncertain. The length of the CDR3 is 14 residues. Germline V gene sequence: CDR1 MDHEN, CDR2 SYDVKM. V was clipped by 6 bases and J by 8 bases, with 14 bases between them. The CDR3 DNA follows: TGTGCCAGCAGGCGGTCGGTAACTCATTCACCCCTCCACTTT. This sequence encodes CASRRSVTHSPLHF. Full variable domain (remainder filled in from reference TRBV28 and TRBJ1-6): DVKVTQSSRYLVKRTGEKVFLECVQDMDHENMFWYRQDPGLGLRLIYFSYDVKMKEKGDIPEGYSVSREKKERFSLILESASTNQTSMYLCASRRSVTHSPLHFGNGTRLTVT.